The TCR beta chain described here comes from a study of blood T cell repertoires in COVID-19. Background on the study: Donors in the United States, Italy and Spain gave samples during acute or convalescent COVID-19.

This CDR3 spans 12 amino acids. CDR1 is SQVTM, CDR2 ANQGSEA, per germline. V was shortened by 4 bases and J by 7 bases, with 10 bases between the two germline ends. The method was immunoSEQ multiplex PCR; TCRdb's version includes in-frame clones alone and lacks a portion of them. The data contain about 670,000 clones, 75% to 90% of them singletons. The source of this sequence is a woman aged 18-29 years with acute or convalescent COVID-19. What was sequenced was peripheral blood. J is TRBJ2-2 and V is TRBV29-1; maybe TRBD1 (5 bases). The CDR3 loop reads CSVGGAGGELFF. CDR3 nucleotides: TGCAGCGTTGGGGGCGCCGGCGGGGAGCTGTTTTTT.